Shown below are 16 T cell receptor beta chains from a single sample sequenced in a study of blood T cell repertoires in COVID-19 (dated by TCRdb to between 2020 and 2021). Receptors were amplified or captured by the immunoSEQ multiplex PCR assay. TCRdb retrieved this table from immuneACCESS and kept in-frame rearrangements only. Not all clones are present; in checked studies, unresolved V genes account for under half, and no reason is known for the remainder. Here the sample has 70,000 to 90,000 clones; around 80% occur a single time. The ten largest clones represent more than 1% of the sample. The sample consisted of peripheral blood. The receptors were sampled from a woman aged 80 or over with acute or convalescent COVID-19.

CDR3: CASSYGGLKHEQYF. DNA of the CDR3: TGTGCCAGCAGTTACGGGGGCTTGAAGCACGAGCAGTACTTC. This chain connects TRBV6-6 to TRBJ2-7, with D perhaps matching TRBD1 (6 bases). The CDR3 loop spans 14 amino acids. Trimming removed 2 bases at V and 5 bases at J, with 13 bases between. Germline loops: CDR1 MNHNY, CDR2 SVGAGI (reference sequence).

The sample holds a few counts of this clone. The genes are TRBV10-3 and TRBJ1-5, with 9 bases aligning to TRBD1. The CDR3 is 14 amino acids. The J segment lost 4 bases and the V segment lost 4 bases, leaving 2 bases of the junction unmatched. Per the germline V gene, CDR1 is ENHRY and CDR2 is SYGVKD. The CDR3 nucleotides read TGTGCCATCAGTGCGGGACAGGGTAATCAGCCCCAGCATTTT. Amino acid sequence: CAISAGQGNQPQHF.

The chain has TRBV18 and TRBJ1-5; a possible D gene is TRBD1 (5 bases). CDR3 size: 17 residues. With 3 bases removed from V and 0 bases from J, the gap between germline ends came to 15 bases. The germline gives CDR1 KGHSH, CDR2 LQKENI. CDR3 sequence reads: CASSPGGAIYSNQPQHF. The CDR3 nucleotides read TGTGCCAGCTCACCTGGCGGGGCCATCTATAGCAATCAGCCCCAGCATTTT.

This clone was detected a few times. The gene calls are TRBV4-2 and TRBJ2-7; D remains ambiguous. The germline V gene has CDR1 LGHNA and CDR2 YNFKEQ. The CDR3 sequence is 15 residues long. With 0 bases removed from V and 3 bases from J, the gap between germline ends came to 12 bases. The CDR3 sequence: CASSQDGRNSYEQYF. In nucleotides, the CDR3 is TGTGCCAGCAGCCAAGACGGCAGAAACAGCTACGAGCAGTACTTC.

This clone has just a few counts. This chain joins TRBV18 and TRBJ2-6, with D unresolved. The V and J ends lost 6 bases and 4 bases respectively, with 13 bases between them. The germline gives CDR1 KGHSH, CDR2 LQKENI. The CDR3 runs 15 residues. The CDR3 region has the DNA TGTGCCAGCTCGACCTGGAGCTCCGGGGCCAACGTCCTGACTTTC. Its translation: CASSTWSSGANVLTF.

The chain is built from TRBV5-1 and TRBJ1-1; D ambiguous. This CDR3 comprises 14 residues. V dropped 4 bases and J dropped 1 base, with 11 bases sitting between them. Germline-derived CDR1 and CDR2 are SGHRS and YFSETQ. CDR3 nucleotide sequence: TGCGCCAGCAGCAGTACAGTCCAGAACACTGAAGCTTTCTTT. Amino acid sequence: CASSSTVQNTEAFF.

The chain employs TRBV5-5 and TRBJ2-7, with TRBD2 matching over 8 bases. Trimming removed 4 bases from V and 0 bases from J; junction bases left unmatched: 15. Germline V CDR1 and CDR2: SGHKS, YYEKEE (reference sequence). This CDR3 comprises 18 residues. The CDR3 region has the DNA TGTGCCAGCAGCCGACGGACTATGGAGCGGGAGAACTCCTACGAGCAGTACTTC. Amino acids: CASSRRTMERENSYEQYF. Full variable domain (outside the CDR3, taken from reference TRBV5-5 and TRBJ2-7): DAGVTQSPTHLIKTRGQQVTLRCSPISGHKSVSWYQQVLGQGPQFIFQYYEKEERGRGNFPDRFSARQFPNYSSELNVNALLLGDSALYLCASSRRTMERENSYEQYFGPGTRLTVT.

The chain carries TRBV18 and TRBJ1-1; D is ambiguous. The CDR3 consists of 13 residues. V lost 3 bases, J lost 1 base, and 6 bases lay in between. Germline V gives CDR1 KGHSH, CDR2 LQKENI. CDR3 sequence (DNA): TGTGCCAGCTCACCCCAGGAGAACACTGAAGCTTTCTTT. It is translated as CASSPQENTEAFF.

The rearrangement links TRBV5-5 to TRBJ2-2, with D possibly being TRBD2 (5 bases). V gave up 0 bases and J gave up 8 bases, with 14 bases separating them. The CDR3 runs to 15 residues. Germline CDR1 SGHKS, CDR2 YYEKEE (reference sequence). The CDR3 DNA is TGTGCCAGCAGCTTGGGGGCCGGGGTATCAGGGGAGCTGTTTTTT. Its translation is CASSLGAGVSGELFF. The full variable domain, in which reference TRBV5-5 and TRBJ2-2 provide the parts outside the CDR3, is DAGVTQSPTHLIKTRGQQVTLRCSPISGHKSVSWYQQVLGQGPQFIFQYYEKEERGRGNFPDRFSARQFPNYSSELNVNALLLGDSALYLCASSLGAGVSGELFFGEGSRLTVL.

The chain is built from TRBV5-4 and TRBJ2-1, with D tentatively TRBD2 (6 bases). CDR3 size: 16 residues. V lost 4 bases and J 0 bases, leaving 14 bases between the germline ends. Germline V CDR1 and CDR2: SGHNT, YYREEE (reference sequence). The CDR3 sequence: CASSGGTASSYNEQFF. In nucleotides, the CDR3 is TGTGCCAGCAGCGGAGGGACGGCCAGCTCCTACAATGAGCAGTTCTTC.

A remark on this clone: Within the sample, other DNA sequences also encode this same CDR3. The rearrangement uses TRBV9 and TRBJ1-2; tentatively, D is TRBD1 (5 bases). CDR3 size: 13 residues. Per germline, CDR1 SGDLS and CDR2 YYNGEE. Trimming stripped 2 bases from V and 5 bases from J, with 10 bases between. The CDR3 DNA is TGTGCCAGCAGCGTGGGAGGGGTGTATGGCTACACCTTC. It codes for CASSVGGVYGYTF.

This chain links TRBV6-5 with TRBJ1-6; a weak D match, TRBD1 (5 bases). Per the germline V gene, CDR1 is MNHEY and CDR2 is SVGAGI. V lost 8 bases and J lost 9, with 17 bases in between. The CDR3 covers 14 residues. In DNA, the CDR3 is TGTGCCAGCGAACAGACAGAGGGAGGTTCACCCCTCCACTTT. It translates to CASEQTEGGSPLHF.

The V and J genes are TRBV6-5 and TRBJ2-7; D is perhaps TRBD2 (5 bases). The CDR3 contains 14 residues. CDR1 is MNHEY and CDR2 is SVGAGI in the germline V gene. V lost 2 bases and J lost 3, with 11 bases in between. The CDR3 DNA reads TGTGCCAGCAGTTACCAGTGGAGCGGCTACGAGCAGTACTTC. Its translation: CASSYQWSGYEQYF.

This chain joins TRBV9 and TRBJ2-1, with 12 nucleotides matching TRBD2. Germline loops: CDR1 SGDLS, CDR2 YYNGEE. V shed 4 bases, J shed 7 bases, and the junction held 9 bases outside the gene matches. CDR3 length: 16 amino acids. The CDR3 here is CASSFLAGGPLNEQFF. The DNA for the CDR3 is TGTGCCAGCAGCTTCCTAGCGGGAGGGCCTTTGAATGAGCAGTTCTTC. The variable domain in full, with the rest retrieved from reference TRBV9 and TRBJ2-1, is DSGVTQTPKHLITATGQRVTLRCSPRSGDLSVYWYQQSLDQGLQFLIQYYNGEERAKGNILERFSAQQFPDLHSELNLSSLELGDSALYFCASSFLAGGPLNEQFFGPGTRLTVL.

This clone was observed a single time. The CDR3 DNA sequence: TGTGCCAGTAGTAGTGTCTTAGGGGGCGAAACTGAAGCTTTCTTT. It is translated as CASSSVLGGETEAFF. The chain combines TRBV19 with TRBJ1-1, with 7 bases that match TRBD1. Trimming cost V 4 bases and J 5 bases; bases outside gene matches: 10. Germline assignment: CDR1 LNHDA and CDR2 SQIVND (reference sequence). The CDR3 is 15 residues long.

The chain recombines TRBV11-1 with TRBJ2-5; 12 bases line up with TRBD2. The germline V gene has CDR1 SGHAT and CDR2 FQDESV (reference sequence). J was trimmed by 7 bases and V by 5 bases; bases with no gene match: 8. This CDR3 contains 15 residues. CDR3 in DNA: TGTGCCAGCAGCCTCCTAGCGGGGGGGCCGGGGACCCAGTACTTC. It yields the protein CASSLLAGGPGTQYF. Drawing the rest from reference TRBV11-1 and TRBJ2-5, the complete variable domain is EAEVAQSPRYKITEKSQAVAFWCDPISGHATLYWYRQILGQGPELLVQFQDESVVDDSQLPKDRFSAERLKGVDSTLKIQPAELGDSAMYLCASSLLAGGPGTQYFGPGTRLLVL.